This T cell receptor (beta chain) was documented in a study of blood T cell repertoires in COVID-19. CDR1 LGHDT and CDR2 YNNKEL come from the germline V gene (reference sequence). The CDR3 contains 13 residues. Trimming cost V 4 bases and J 2 bases; bases outside gene matches: 1. Authors' methods: Amplification from reference gene primers served as the basis for estimated nucleated cell counts. Data came from immunoSEQ multiplex PCR; TCRdb stores just in-frame clones and leaves some out. V, J and clone size are those of that table, while D and trimming were read from the DNA. In the table there are some 250,000 clones, approximately 88% of which are singletons. A note on this clone: Other DNA sequences of this sample code for an identical CDR3.

The genes are TRBV3-1 (or the pseudogene TRBV3-2) and TRBJ1-2, with TRBD1 identical over 7 bases. The sequence derives from a man aged 35-49 years with acute or convalescent COVID-19. Sequenced input: peripheral blood. CDR3 nucleotides: TGTGCCAGCAGCCCGACAGGGAACTATGGCTACACCTTC. Translation gives CASSPTGNYGYTF.